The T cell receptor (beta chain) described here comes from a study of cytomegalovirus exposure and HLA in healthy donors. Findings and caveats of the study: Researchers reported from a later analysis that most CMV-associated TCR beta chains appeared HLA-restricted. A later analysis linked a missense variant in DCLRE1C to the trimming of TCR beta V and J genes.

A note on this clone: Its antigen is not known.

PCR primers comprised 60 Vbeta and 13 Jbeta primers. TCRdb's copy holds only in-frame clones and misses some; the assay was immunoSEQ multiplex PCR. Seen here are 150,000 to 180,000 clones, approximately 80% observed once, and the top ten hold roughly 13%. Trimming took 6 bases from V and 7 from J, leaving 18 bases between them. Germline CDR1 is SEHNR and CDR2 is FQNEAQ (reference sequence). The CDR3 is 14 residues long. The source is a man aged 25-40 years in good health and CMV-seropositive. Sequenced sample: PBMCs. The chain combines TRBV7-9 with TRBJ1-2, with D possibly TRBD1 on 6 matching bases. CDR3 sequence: CASSLPGGAPGYTF. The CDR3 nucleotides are TGTGCCAGCAGTTTGCCTGGGGGGGCGCCTGGCTACACCTTC.